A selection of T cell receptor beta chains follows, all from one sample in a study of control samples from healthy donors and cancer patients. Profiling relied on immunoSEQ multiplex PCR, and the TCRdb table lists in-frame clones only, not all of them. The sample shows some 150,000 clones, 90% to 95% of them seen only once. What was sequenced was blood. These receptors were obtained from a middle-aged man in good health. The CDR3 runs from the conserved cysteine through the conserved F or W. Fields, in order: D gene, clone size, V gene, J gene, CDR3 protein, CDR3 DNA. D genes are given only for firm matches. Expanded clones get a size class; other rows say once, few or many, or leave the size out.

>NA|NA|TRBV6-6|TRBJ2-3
CASTGREAYTDTQYF
TGTGCCAGCACGGGTCGTGAGGCCTACACAGATACGCAGTATTTT
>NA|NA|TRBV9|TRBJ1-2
CASSVVEAPQNGYTF
TGTGCCAGCAGCGTAGTCGAGGCCCCCCAGAATGGCTACACCTTC
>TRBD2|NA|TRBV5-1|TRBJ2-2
CASSYGTSENTGELFF
TGCGCCAGCAGCTACGGGACTAGCGAGAACACCGGGGAGCTGTTTTTT
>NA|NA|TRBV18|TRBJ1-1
CATGGEVDTEAFF
TGTGCCACCGGGGGGGAGGTGGACACTGAAGCTTTCTTT
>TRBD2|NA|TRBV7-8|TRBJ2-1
CASSLPTSGGLYNEQFF
TGTGCCAGCAGCTTACCGACTAGCGGGGGCCTTTACAATGAGCAGTTCTTC
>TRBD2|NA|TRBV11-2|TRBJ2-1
CASSPISGGSYNEQFF
TGTGCCAGCAGCCCTATAAGCGGGGGCTCCTACAATGAGCAGTTCTTC
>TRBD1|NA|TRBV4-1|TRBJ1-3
CASSTGQGVRGNTIYF
TGCGCCAGCAGCACAGGACAGGGAGTAAGAGGAAACACCATATATTTT
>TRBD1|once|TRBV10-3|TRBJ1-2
CAISIGQVDYGYTF
TGTGCCATCAGTATCGGACAGGTTGACTATGGCTACACCTTC
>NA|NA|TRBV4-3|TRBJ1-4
CASSLDSPGTNEKLFF
TGCGCCAGCAGCTTGGACTCCCCAGGGACTAATGAAAAACTGTTTTTT
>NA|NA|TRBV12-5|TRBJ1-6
CASGDRYNSPLHF
TGTGCTAGTGGCGACAGGTACAATTCACCCCTCCACTTT
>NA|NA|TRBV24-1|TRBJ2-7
CATSETTGHEQYF
TGTGCCACCAGTGAGACTACAGGGCACGAGCAGTACTTC
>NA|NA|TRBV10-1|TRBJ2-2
CASSEGTRYTGELFF
TGCGCCAGCAGTGAGGGGACAAGATACACCGGGGAGCTGTTTTTT
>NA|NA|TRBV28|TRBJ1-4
CASSLDRVTDEKLFF
TGTGCCAGCAGTTTGGATAGGGTTACAGACGAAAAACTGTTTTTT
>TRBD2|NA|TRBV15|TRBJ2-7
CATSRGGGGASGRNEQYF
TGTGCCACCAGCAGAGGGGGAGGGGGGGCTAGCGGGAGGAACGAGCAGTACTTC
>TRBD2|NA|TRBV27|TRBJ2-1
CASSLYLAGGINEQFF
TGTGCCAGCAGCCTATACCTAGCGGGAGGTATCAATGAGCAGTTCTTC
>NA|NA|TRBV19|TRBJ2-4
CASSIGRRNIQYF
TGTGCCAGTAGTATTGGCCGTAGGAACATTCAGTACTTC
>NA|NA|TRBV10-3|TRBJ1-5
CAISEGQGSNQPQHF
TGTGCCATCAGTGAAGGGCAGGGGAGCAATCAGCCCCAGCATTTT
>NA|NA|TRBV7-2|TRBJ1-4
CASSLRRAGAKLFF
TGTGCCAGCAGCTTAAGACGGGCAGGGGCAAAACTGTTTTTT
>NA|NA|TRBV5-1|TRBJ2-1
CASSPPPPGSSYNEQFF
TGCGCCAGCAGCCCTCCCCCCCCTGGGAGCTCCTACAATGAGCAGTTCTTC
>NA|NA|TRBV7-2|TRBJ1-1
CASSRGRSNTEAFF
TGTGCCAGCAGCCGGGGACGGTCGAACACTGAAGCTTTCTTT
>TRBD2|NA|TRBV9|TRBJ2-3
CASSVLAGTDTQYF
TGTGCCAGCAGCGTTCTAGCGGGAACAGATACGCAGTATTTT
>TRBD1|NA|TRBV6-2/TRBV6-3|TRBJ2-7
CASSYWGQGYEQYF
TGTGCCAGCAGTTACTGGGGACAGGGCTACGAGCAGTACTTC
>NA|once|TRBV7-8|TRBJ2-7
CASSLGGLASSEQYF
TGTGCCAGCAGCTTAGGCGGATTGGCTTCCAGCGAGCAGTACTTC
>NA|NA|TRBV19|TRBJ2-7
CASSTPQRDEQYF
TGTGCCAGTAGTACCCCTCAGAGGGACGAGCAGTACTTC
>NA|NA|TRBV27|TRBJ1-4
CASSLRKGWVGEKLFF
TGTGCCAGCAGTTTACGAAAGGGATGGGTCGGTGAAAAACTGTTTTTT
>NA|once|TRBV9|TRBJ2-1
CASSVEREDEQFF
TGTGCCAGCAGCGTAGAAAGGGAGGATGAGCAGTTCTTC
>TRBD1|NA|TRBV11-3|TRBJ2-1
CASSPGGRQAYNEQFF
TGTGCCAGCAGCCCAGGGGGCAGACAGGCCTACAATGAGCAGTTCTTC
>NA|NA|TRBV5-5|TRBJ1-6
CASIWDGYNSPLHF
TGTGCCAGCATATGGGACGGCTATAATTCACCCCTCCACTTT
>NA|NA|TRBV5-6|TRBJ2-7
CASSATGTNYEQYF
TGTGCCAGCAGCGCAACCGGGACAAATTACGAGCAGTACTTC
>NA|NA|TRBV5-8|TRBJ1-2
CASSLLSQRVYGYTF
TGTGCCAGCAGCCTATTATCCCAGAGAGTCTATGGCTACACCTTC
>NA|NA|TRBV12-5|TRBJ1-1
CASGLSGVNTEAFF
TGTGCTAGTGGTTTATCGGGGGTGAACACTGAAGCTTTCTTT
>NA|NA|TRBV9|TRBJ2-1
CASSVGVADSYNEQFF
TGTGCCAGCAGCGTCGGAGTAGCGGACTCCTACAATGAGCAGTTCTTC
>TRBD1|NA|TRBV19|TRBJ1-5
CASSTDRGSNQPQHF
TGTGCCAGTAGCACCGACAGGGGAAGCAATCAGCCCCAGCATTTT
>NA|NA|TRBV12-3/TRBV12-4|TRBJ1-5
CASSLLQGRAQHF
TGTGCCAGCAGTCTCTTACAGGGAAGGGCCCAGCATTTT
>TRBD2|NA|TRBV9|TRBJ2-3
CASSLGLAGYADTQYF
TGTGCCAGCAGCCTGGGACTAGCGGGATATGCAGATACGCAGTATTTT
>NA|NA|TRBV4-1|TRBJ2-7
CASSQDPGSFYEQYF
TGCGCCAGCAGCCAAGACCCGGGTTCTTTTTACGAGCAGTACTTC
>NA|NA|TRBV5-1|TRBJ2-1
CASSYGAGGYNEQFF
TGCGCCAGCAGCTACGGGGCCGGGGGTTACAATGAGCAGTTCTTC
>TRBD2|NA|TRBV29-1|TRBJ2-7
CSVQRGHYEQYF
TGCAGCGTCCAGCGGGGGCACTACGAGCAGTACTTC
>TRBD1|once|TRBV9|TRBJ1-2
CASSERDRVKGANYGYTF
TGTGCCAGCAGCGAGAGGGACAGGGTTAAGGGGGCTAACTATGGCTACACCTTC